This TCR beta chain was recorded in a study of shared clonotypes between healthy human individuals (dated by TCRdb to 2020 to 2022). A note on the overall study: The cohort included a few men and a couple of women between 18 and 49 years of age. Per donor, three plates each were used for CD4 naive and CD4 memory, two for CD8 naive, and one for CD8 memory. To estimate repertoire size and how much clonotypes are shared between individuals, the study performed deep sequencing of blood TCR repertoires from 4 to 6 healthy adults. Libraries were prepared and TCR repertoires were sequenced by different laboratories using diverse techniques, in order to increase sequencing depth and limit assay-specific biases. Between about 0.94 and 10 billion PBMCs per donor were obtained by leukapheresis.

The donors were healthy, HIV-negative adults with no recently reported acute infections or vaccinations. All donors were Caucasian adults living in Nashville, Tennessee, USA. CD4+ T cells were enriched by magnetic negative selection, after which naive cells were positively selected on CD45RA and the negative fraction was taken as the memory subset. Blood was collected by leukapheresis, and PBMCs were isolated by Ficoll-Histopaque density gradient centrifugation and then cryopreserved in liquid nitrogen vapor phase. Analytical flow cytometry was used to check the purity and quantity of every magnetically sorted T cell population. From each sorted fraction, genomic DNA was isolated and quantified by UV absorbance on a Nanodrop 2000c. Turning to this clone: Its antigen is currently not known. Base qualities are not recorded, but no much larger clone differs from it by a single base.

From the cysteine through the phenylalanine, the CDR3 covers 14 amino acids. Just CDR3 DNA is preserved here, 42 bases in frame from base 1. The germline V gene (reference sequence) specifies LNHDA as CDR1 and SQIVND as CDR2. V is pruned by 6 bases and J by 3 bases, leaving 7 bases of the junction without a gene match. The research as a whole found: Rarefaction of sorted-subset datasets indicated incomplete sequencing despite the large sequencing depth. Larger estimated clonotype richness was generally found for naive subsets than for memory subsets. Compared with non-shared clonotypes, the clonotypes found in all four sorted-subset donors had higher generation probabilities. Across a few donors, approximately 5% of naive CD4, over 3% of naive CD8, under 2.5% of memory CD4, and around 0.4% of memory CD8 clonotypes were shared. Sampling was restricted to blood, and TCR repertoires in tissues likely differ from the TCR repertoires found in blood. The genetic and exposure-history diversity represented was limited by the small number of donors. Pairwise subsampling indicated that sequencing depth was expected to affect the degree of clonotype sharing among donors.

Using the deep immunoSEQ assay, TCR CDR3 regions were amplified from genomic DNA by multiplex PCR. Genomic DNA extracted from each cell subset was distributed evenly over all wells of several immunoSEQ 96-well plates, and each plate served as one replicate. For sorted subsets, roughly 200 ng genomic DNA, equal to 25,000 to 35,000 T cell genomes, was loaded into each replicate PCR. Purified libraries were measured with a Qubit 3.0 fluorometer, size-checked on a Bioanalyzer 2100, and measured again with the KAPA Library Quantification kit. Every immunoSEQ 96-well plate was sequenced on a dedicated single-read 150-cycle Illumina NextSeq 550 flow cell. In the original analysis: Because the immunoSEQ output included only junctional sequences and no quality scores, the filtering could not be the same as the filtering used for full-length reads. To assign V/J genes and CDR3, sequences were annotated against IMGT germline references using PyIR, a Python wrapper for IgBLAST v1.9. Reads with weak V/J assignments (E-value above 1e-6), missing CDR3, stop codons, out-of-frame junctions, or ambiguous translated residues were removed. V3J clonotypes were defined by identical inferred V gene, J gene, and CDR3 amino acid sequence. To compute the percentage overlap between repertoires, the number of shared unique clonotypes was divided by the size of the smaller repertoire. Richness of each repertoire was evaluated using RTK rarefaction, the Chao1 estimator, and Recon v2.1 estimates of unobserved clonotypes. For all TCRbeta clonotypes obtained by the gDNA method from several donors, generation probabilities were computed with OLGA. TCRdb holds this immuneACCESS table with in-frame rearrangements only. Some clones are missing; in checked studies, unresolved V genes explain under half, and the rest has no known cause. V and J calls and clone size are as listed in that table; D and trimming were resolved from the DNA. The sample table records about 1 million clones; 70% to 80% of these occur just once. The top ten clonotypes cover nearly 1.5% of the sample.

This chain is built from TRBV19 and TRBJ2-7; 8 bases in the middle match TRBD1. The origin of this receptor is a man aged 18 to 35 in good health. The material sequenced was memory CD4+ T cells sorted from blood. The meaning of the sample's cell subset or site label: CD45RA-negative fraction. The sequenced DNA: TGTGCCAGTAGAGACGACAGGGGCAGCTACGAGCAGTACTTC. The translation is CASRDDRGSYEQYF.